The 14 T cell receptor beta chains reported below all come from one sample, sequenced in a study of T cell clonality in common variable immunodeficiency (dated by TCRdb to between 2015 and 2016). The library relied on the immunoSEQ multiplex PCR assay. The clones in this table, taken by TCRdb from immuneACCESS, are in-frame only. Not every clone is retained; where verified, under half of the shortfall comes from an unresolved V gene, and the cause of the rest is unknown. Listed for this sample are about 52,000 clones, none observed only a single time. Approximately 2% of the sample comes from the top ten. The source material was peripheral blood mononuclear cells. Every receptor here comes from a person aged 18 to 75 in good health.

The sample holds many counts of this clone. The read comes to an end 3 residues before the CDR3 does, leaving the germline J gene to fill in the end. V and J are TRBV9 and TRBJ2-7, with TRBD1 matching over 10 bases. V shed 3 bases and J 0 bases; nucleotides not matched to a gene: 9. This CDR3 region has 17 residues. Germline loops: CDR1 SGDLS, CDR2 YYNGEE. CDR3 in amino acids: CASSGYGTGVRSYEQYF. The part of the CDR3 DNA that was read is TGTGCCAGCAGCGGTTATGGGACAGGGGTACGCTCCTACGAG.

This clone was seen ten or more times. The read falls 3 residues short of the CDR3 end, and the missing part is taken from the germline J gene. This chain links TRBV5-1 with TRBJ2-1; TRBD2 matches 13 bases. This CDR3 has 18 residues. Looked up from germline, CDR1 is SGHRS and CDR2 is YFSETQ. With 2 bases clipped from V and 1 base from J, the junction kept 6 bases outside the gene matches. CDR3 loop: CASSFTSGRAGSYNEQFF. The sequenced CDR3 bases are TGCGCCAGCAGCTTCACTAGCGGGAGGGCCGGGTCCTACAATGAG.

On this clone itself: The read finishes 3 residues shy of the CDR3 end, and the germline J gene is used to complete it. The chain uses TRBV19 and TRBJ1-1; maybe TRBD1 (5 bases). Between the trimmed V and J ends, which lost 4 bases and 5 bases, there was a span of 11 bases. Germline CDR1 and CDR2: LNHDA and SQIVND (reference sequence). This CDR3 has 13 residues. The chain's CDR3 is CASSTGGVTEAFF. The CDR3 DNA, read in part, is TGTGCCAGTAGTACGGGGGGGGTAACTGAA.

This clone was counted at least ten times. The read ends 3 residues shy of where the CDR3 ends; the end is completed using the germline J gene. The chain couples TRBV2 to TRBJ2-3; D possibly corresponds to TRBD2 (6 bases). The V end lost 3 bases, the J end lost 0 bases, and 10 bases lay between the germline ends. This CDR3 is 15 amino acids long. Germline V gene sequence: CDR1 SNHLY, CDR2 FYNNEI. CDR3: CASSDPGLSTDTQYF. Partial CDR3 DNA: TGTGCCAGCAGTGACCCGGGACTGAGCACAGATACG.

This clone was counted at least ten times. Read sequence stops 3 residues before the CDR3 end, and the germline J gene provides the missing end. This chain connects TRBV30 to TRBJ1-1; TRBD1 matches at 7 bases. V lost 3 bases and J lost 5; bases outside the gene matches: 6. Per the germline V gene, CDR1 is GTSNPN and CDR2 is SVGIG (reference sequence). This CDR3 has 13 residues. The CDR3 DNA, read in part, is TGTGCCTGGAGGGCCACAGGGGATACTGAA. Residues: CAWRATGDTE. The whole CDR3 reads CAWRATGDTEAFF.

This clone came up many times. The read finishes 3 residues shy of the CDR3 end, and the germline J gene is used to complete it. The chain links TRBV20-1 to TRBJ1-6, with D perhaps TRBD1 (6 bases). The CDR3 consists of 13 residues. Germline lookup yields CDR1 DFQATT and CDR2 SNEGSKA (reference sequence). Trimming removed 3 bases at V and 7 bases at J, with 10 bases between. CDR3 residues: CSASGGANSPLHF. The DNA read from the CDR3 is TGCAGTGCTAGCGGGGGGGCGAATTCACCC.

This clone was picked up many times. The read is 3 residues too short to cover the CDR3 end, so that end is filled in from the germline J gene. The genes are TRBV10-3 and TRBJ2-3; 9 positions agree with TRBD2. Germline lookup yields CDR1 ENHRY and CDR2 SYGVKD. V lost 0 bases to trimming and J lost 3 bases; unmatched junction nucleotides: 1. The CDR3 runs to 15 residues. The sequenced part of the CDR3 DNA is TGTGCCATCAGTGAGTCTAGCGGGAGAACAGATACG. Translating it yields CAISESSGRTDT. The entire CDR3 protein reads CAISESSGRTDTQYF.

This clone was seen many times. The read halts 3 residues ahead of the CDR3 end, with the missing end drawn from the germline J gene. The chain combines TRBV18 with TRBJ1-6, with TRBD1 as a possible D gene (5 bases). This CDR3 has 15 amino acids. Germline V gene data show CDR1 as KGHSH and CDR2 as LQKENI. The V end was cut by 3 bases, the J end by 10 bases, with 16 bases between. CDR3 DNA, as far as it was read: TGTGCCAGCTCACCGGTTGACAGTCTAGAATCACCC. Translated: CASSPVDSLESP. The full-length CDR3 reads as CASSPVDSLESPLHF.

Turning to this clone: Read coverage stops 3 residues before the CDR3 terminus; the germline J gene supplies the remainder. V usage is TRBV7-8 and J usage is TRBJ1-1; no firm D call. This CDR3 has 15 amino acids. The germline V gene has CDR1 SGHVS and CDR2 FQNEAQ. Between the trimmed V and J ends, which lost 7 bases and 4 bases, there was a span of 19 bases. CDR3 sequence: CASTLVGGSGTEAFF. The sequenced CDR3 bases are TGTGCCAGCACCCTCGTGGGTGGGTCGGGCACTGAA.

This clone has ten or more counts. The read ends 3 residues early relative to the CDR3; the germline J gene fills the gap. The rearrangement uses TRBV4-1 and TRBJ2-5; tentatively, D is TRBD2 (5 bases). CDR1 and CDR2 from the germline V gene are MGHRA and YSYEKL. V was clipped by 1 base and J by 5 bases, with 11 bases between them. This CDR3 spans 14 amino acids. CDR3: CASSQGEGRETQYF. The DNA read from the CDR3 is TGCGCCAGCAGCCAAGGAGAGGGCCGCGAGACC.

The sample holds many counts of this clone. The read finishes 3 residues shy of the CDR3 end, and the germline J gene is used to complete it. The chain joins TRBV18 to TRBJ2-1; TRBD2 is a possible D gene (5 bases). The length of the CDR3 is 13 residues. The V gene's germline CDR1 is KGHSH and CDR2 LQKENI. With 6 bases removed from V and 0 bases from J, the gap between germline ends came to 6 bases. The CDR3 DNA, read in part, is TGTGCCAGCTCCAGCGGCTCCTACAATGAG. Translating gives CASSSGSYNE. The entire CDR3 protein is CASSSGSYNEQFF.

Concerning this clone itself: The read ends 3 residues shy of where the CDR3 ends; the end is completed using the germline J gene. This chain connects TRBV20-1 to TRBJ1-2; D ambiguous. V lost 4 bases, J lost 4 bases, and 16 bases lay in between. Germline values: CDR1 DFQATT, CDR2 SNEGSKA (reference sequence). This CDR3 has 14 residues. This CDR3 is CSATTEARGYGYTF. The CDR3 bases that were read are TGCAGTGCTACAACAGAGGCGCGGGGCTATGGC.

In regard to this clone: Relative to the germline gene, one junction end is altered; a read error may explain this. The read stops 3 residues short of the end of the CDR3; the missing end is completed from the germline J gene. The chain employs TRBV30 and TRBJ2-3; TRBD2 matches at 10 bases. The germline V gene encodes CDR1 GTSNPN and CDR2 SVGIG (reference sequence). This CDR3 spans 15 amino acids. The CDR3 loop reads CAWGGPSGGSETQYF. The sequenced part of the CDR3 DNA is TGTGCCTGGGGTGGGCCTAGCGGGGGATCAGAGACG.

This clone was picked up many times. The CDR3 goes on 3 residues after the read ends, and that part is filled in from the germline J gene. The rearrangement uses TRBV7-9 and TRBJ1-1, with TRBD1 matching over 8 bases. CDR3 length equals 14 residues. V shed 5 bases and J 3 bases; nucleotides not matched to a gene: 5. Germline V CDR1 and CDR2: SEHNR, FQNEAQ (reference sequence). CDR3 DNA, as far as it was read: TGTGCCAGCAGCGGGACAGGAGGGGACACTGAA. It specifies CASSGTGGDTE. The full-length CDR3 reads as CASSGTGGDTEAFF. The full variable domain, rest sourced from reference TRBV7-9 and TRBJ1-1, is DTGVSQNPRHKITKRGQNVTFRCDPISEHNRLYWYRQTLGQGPEFLTYFQNEAQLEKSRLLSDRFSAERPKGSFSTLEIQRTEQGDSAMYLCASSGTGGDTEAFFGQGTRLTVV.